This T cell receptor beta chain was recovered during a study of cytomegalovirus exposure and HLA in healthy donors (dated by TCRdb to about 2017). Notes on the research overall: An earlier analysis of approximately 640 of the donors reported approximately 270 Gb of sequence data and 120 million or so unique TCR beta sequences from about 179 million T cells. About 280 gigabases of sequencing data and around 90 million unique TCR sequences made up an early release that covered several hundred HLA-typed donors. Of the approximately 370 genotyped donors, less than 85% were placed in the genetic ancestry cluster associated with self-reported Caucasian donors. The study aimed to test whether cataloging public T cell receptors could reveal signatures of past pathogen exposure. The study used immunosequencing to profile the T cell repertoires of under 700 subjects and linked those repertoires to cytomegalovirus serostatus. Besides the first cohort of hundreds of subjects, a separate validation cohort made up of roughly 130 different subjects was used. High-throughput TCR immunosequencing, statistical association of individual TCRs with disease status, and machine learning were combined to predict cytomegalovirus infection status. To study patterns of TCR occurrence, a later analysis re-analyzed previously published TCR beta repertoires from around 670 donors and added high-resolution HLA genotyping. In the later analysis, no new phenotypic data were used to find candidate immune exposures; instead, reliance was placed on TCR beta sequences and their occurrence across donors. To decide whether each TCR beta V gene segment behaved as functional or pseudogenic, an earlier analysis of approximately 590 of the donors relied on high-throughput TCR beta sequencing. Alongside the repertoire data, information on donor age, sex, ethnicity and CMV serostatus was compiled. A later genetic analysis took genome-wide SNP genotypes for about three fifths of the 666 donors and used that subset as a discovery cohort. Every repertoire in the discovery cohort had been generated on one and the same sequencing platform. Both class I and class II loci were covered by HLA typing, at four-digit resolution. The number of typed donors differed by locus: 629-630 for A, B, C, DRB1 and DQB1; approximately 520 for DQA1; 606 for DPA1; and roughly 450 for DPB1. Because of strong linkage in the cohort, roughly five DR-DQ haplotypes were treated as single units for association and clustering. On average, around 200,000 unique TCR beta nucleotide sequences were sequenced per donor among about 400 genotyped donors of the cohort, with roughly 20% of those sequences being non-productive.

In total, approximately 700 healthy bone marrow donors made up the cohort. At the time of sampling, every cohort member was nominally healthy, though immune exposures that went unrecorded were likely present. The donor tested CMV seropositive and was one of the 289 seropositive cohort members. Each donor provided a peripheral blood sample, and peripheral blood mononuclear cells were used for TCR beta sequencing. Genomic DNA extraction from the blood cell samples was performed with the Qiagen DNeasy Blood Extraction Kit. A remark on this clone: It has no known antigen specificity.

Results the study describes overall, beyond this receptor: A further reported finding was that TCR beta sequences accurately predicted the HLA-A and HLA-B alleles for most subjects in the first cohort. Most TCR sequences were observed very rarely across donors, whereas some public TCRs were present in many individuals. According to a later analysis, TCR association rates differed among HLA loci, with DRB1 alleles showing the most associated TCRs and HLA-C alleles showing the fewest. A later analysis found that most CMV-associated TCR beta chains appeared HLA-restricted, with HLA associations seemingly driven largely by CMV exposure. Correlated functional status among segregating V segments might be attributable to linkage disequilibrium, but an unknown experimental factor could not be ruled out. In this cohort, only TCR beta chains were sequenced, and detectable features were limited by the absence of alpha or paired-chain data. In a later genetic analysis, fewer N-insertions in productive TCRs were reported among donors in an Asian-associated ancestry cluster than the roughly 700-donor mean. V-gene and J-gene trimming of TCR beta chains was associated with a missense DCLRE1C variant in a later genetic analysis, and the association was replicated in an independent cohort. It was suggested by the authors that the approach could potentially be generalized to other disease states and immunological phenotypes. HLA typing was unavailable for some donors at each locus, so association tests used only the typed subset. The sequencing pipeline was judged likely to have produced a cluster of highly shared sequence variants as a technical artifact. In an earlier analysis of about 600 of the donors, most TCR beta V segments appeared in productive rearrangements about 87% or about 30% of the time, broadly matching IMGT annotations. A total of 150 to 200 TCR beta chains were listed by the study as associated with cytomegalovirus. In both the original and validation cohorts, the classifier was reported to diagnose cytomegalovirus status with high specificity and sensitivity. When HLA alleles, especially DR and DQ, strongly co-occurred, TCR associations were difficult to assign to individual alleles. A later analysis associated 15,000 to 20,000 TCR beta sequences with specific HLA alleles at a false discovery rate of 0.05. Several of the top co-occurrence clusters appeared to be linked to parvovirus B19, influenza, CMV and Epstein-Barr virus, according to a later analysis. Compared with equally common non-associated chains, HLA-associated TCR beta chains in a later analysis were more clonally expanded and had lower generation probabilities. The 87-base-pair reads could not distinguish some IMGT-functional V segments, including TRBV6-2 and TRBV6-3, so those segments were excluded. In vitro tests confirmed that three of the cytomegalovirus-associated TCR beta chains recognize cytomegalovirus antigens. CMV serostatus was the only immune exposure information available for the cohort. The presence/absence analyses assumed that sequencing depth was roughly uniform across donors, and that assumption may not be true. Because counts were too low, 15 to 20 rarely observed V segments, including chromosome 9 orphons, were left out of the earlier analysis of roughly 600 of the donors.

The CDR3, from cysteine to phenylalanine, totals 16 residues. Only the CDR3 region is kept as DNA, spanning 48 bases read in frame from base 1. CDR1 and CDR2, looked up from the germline V gene (reference sequence), are LNHNV and YYDKDF. V gives up 0 bases and J gives up 2 bases, and the segment between their germline ends measures 8 bases. Receptors were amplified or captured by the immunoSEQ multiplex PCR assay. The multiplex PCR relied on a mix of 60 forward primers for TCR Vbeta segments and 13 reverse primers for TCR Jbeta segments. The CDR3 region of rearranged TCR beta genes was amplified from genomic DNA by a multiplex PCR assay. Amplified TCR beta libraries were sequenced as 87-base-pair reads on the Illumina HiSeq System. In the original analysis: A later analysis counted 75 million to 100 million unique TCR beta chains across the 550 to 700 repertoires, and roughly 10 million of these chains were shared by at least two donors. Raw reads were error-corrected and collapsed into unique sequences with a nearest-neighbor algorithm that merged closely related sequences to remove PCR and sequencing errors. V, D and J gene segments were assigned by aligning CDR3 sequences to IMGT reference sequences. For a sequence to be retained, a match of at least six nucleotides was required to both a V gene segment and a J gene segment. A rearrangement was called productive if the CDR3 had no stop codons and remained in frame with V and J, and every other rearrangement was called non-productive. Following IMGT convention, CDR3 was defined as the stretch from the second conserved V-encoded cysteine to the conserved J-encoded phenylalanine. In an earlier analysis of approximately 590 of the donors, sequences lacking an unambiguous match to a single V gene segment were excluded. An earlier analysis of about 590 of the donors classified V segments as functional when productive rearrangements were above 56.7% and as segregating when the standard deviation between donors was above 5%. A statistical classification framework was developed to diagnose cytomegalovirus status using the catalog of TCR beta chain sequences. V and J gene assignment, in a later analysis, came from comparing TCR nucleotide sequences with IMGT/GENE-DB human TR gene sequences. The TCRdist pipeline was used in a later analysis to assign CDR3 sequences and most-parsimonious VDJ recombination scenarios. A later analysis defined each TCR beta chain by its CDR3 amino acid sequence plus V-gene family, and excluded reads lacking a unique V-gene family. To address suspected cross-contamination and a sequencing artifact, a later analysis removed 450 to 700 highly shared, low-generation-probability nucleotide sequences. In a later analysis, a clonal expansion index was calculated for each public chain from normalized within-repertoire ranks of inferred template counts. A later analysis computed generation probabilities with a VDJ recombination model fitted to out-of-frame rearrangements, and checked the results against IGoR. Hypergeometric tests were used in a later analysis to score TCR-TCR, TCR-HLA and TCR-CMV co-occurrence, with a repertoire-size bias correction applied to the TCR pairs. In a later analysis, false discovery rates were estimated by permuting HLA or CMV assignments 20 times. In a later analysis, co-occurring TCRs were grouped with DBSCAN, and TCRdist sequence similarity was added when clustering was performed within HLA-allele-positive subsets. For co-occurrence clustering, repertoires with fewer than 30,000 or more than 120,000 public chains were excluded, along with about five repertoires with anomalous nucleotide sharing. TCRdb's version of the immuneACCESS table is confined to in-frame rearrangements and falls short of the full clone set. An unresolved V gene accounts for under half of the shortfall where checked; the remainder is of unknown origin. For V, J and clone size, that table is used; D and trimming come from the DNA. The table for this sample lists more than 90,000 clones. 6.8% of the sample goes to the ten largest clones.

This receptor was identified in a man between 40 and 49 years old in good health and CMV-seropositive. The sequence links TRBV15 to TRBJ2-6; the D region possibly corresponds to TRBD1 (6 bases align). Input material: PBMCs. Here the CDR3 is given as CATSRDNRAGANVLTF. The nucleotide sequence reads TGTGCCACCAGCAGAGATAACAGGGCTGGGGCCAACGTCCTGACTTTC.